These 9 T cell receptor beta chains were sequenced from one sample in a study of OX40 agonist ivuxolimab in advanced cancers. Only in-frame clones appear in the TCRdb table, and some are missing; sequencing was by immunoSEQ multiplex PCR. The data show approximately 64,000 clones, with 86% seen just once and over 2.5% held by the top ten. Source: CD4+ or CD8+ T cells sorted from blood, taken in a trial of the OX40 agonist ivuxolimab. All receptors derive from an adult with an advanced solid tumor such as melanoma, head and neck, liver or kidney cancer.

The chain uses TRBV4-2 and TRBJ1-2, with D unresolved. CDR1 is LGHNA, CDR2 YNFKEQ, per germline. Trimming left V 5 bases short and J 1 base short, with 14 bases between. The CDR3 is 15 amino acids. The CDR3 region is CASSSRARSNYGYTF. DNA of the CDR3: TGTGCCAGCAGCTCCCGGGCCAGAAGTAACTATGGCTACACCTTC.

In this sample, this clone is medium-sized. The chain joins TRBV4-2 to TRBJ2-7, with 8 bases aligning to TRBD2. The CDR3 loop spans 17 amino acids. Looked up from germline, CDR1 is LGHNA and CDR2 is YNFKEQ. V shed 1 base, J shed 2 bases, and the junction held 10 bases outside the gene matches. CDR3 region: CASSQVLDSGEAYEQYF. CDR3 DNA: TGTGCCAGCAGCCAAGTCTTAGATAGCGGGGAGGCCTACGAGCAGTACTTC.

The genes are TRBV28 and TRBJ2-6; D perhaps matches TRBD1 (6 bases). This CDR3 is 17 amino acids long. V dropped 4 bases and J dropped 0 bases, with 13 bases sitting between them. Germline V gene sequence: CDR1 MDHEN, CDR2 SYDVKM. CDR3 protein: CASSSAGAGSGANVLTF. The CDR3 region has the DNA TGTGCCAGCAGTTCCGCAGGGGCAGGCTCTGGGGCCAACGTCCTGACTTTC.

This clone was seen more than once but under ten times. V gene TRBV2 combines with J gene TRBJ1-5, with D hard to call. V lost 6 bases to trimming and J lost 0 bases, with 9 bases between them. The germline V gene encodes CDR1 SNHLY and CDR2 FYNNEI. CDR3 length: 14 residues. The CDR3: CASSQLLSNQPQHF. In nucleotides, the CDR3 is TGTGCCAGCAGCCAGCTACTTAGCAATCAGCCCCAGCATTTT.

The chain links TRBV15 to TRBJ1-5; D not resolved. The ends were cut back, 0 bases at V and 0 bases at J, with 18 bases in the middle. The length of the CDR3 is 19 residues. Looked up from germline, CDR1 is LNHNV and CDR2 is YYDKDF (reference sequence). CDR3 bases: TGTGCCACCAGCAGAGATGGTGCGGGAGGGCGGTCTAGCAATCAGCCCCAGCATTTT. As protein: CATSRDGAGGRSSNQPQHF.

This sequence joins TRBV5-1 and TRBJ1-2; D is possibly TRBD1 (5 bases). Trimming took off 7 bases at V and 1 base at J, with 17 bases between the two ends. This CDR3 contains 15 residues. Germline CDR1 SGHRS, CDR2 YFSETQ. The CDR3 nucleotides read TGCGCCAGCGGACCTCGCGGGGCCAATAACTATGGCTACACCTTC. It is translated as CASGPRGANNYGYTF.

This clone has only a few counts. This rearrangement joins TRBV11-2 to TRBJ1-1, with D unclear. This CDR3 region has 13 residues. Germline CDR1 SGHAT, CDR2 FQNNGV. V was clipped by 1 base and J by 3 bases, with 6 bases between them. This CDR3 is CASSLGQDTEAFF. In nucleotides, the CDR3 is TGTGCCAGCAGCTTAGGGCAAGACACTGAAGCTTTCTTT.

This clone was picked up a small number of times. The chain recombines TRBV4-1 with TRBJ1-6; D may be TRBD1 (6 bases). CDR3 length equals 14 residues. Trimming shortened V by 4 bases and J by 9 bases, and 13 bases separated the two germline ends. Germline V CDR1 and CDR2: MGHRA, YSYEKL. CDR3 in DNA: TGCGCCAGCAGCCCACGGAGGGGGGCTTCACCCCTCCACTTT. It yields the protein CASSPRRGASPLHF.

The rearrangement links TRBV10-3 to TRBJ2-1; 12 bases are shared with TRBD2. CDR1 and CDR2 from the germline V gene are ENHRY and SYGVKD. With 0 bases clipped from V and 6 bases from J, the junction kept 6 bases outside the gene matches. The CDR3 has 17 amino acids. The chain's CDR3 is CAISESGTSGGPNEQFF. CDR3 nucleotide sequence: TGTGCCATCAGTGAGTCAGGAACTAGCGGGGGGCCCAATGAGCAGTTCTTC.